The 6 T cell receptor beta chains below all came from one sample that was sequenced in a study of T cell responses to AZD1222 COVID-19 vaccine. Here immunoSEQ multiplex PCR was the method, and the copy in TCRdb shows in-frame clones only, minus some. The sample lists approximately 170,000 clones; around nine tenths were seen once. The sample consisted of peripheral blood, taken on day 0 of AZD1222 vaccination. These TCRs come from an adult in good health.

CDR3: CSVRSAGVGNTGELFF. In nucleotides, the CDR3 is TGCAGCGTGCGGTCAGCGGGAGTGGGGAACACCGGGGAGCTGTTTTTT. The chain has TRBV29-1 and TRBJ2-2; 8 positions match TRBD2. CDR3 length equals 16 residues. In germline, CDR1 is SQVTM, CDR2 ANQGSEA. Trimming cost V 6 bases and J 1 base; bases outside gene matches: 10.

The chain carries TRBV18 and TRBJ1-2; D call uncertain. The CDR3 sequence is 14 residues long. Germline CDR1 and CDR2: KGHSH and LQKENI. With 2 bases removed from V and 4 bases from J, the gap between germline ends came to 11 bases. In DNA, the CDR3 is TGTGCCAGCTCACCAAATAGTGCACGCTATGGCTACACCTTC. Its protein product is CASSPNSARYGYTF.

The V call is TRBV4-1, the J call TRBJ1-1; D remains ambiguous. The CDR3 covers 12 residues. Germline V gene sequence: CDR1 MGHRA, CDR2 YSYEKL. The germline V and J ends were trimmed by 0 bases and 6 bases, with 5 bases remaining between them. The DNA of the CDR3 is TGCGCCAGCAGCCAAGATTCCGCTGAAGCTTTCTTT. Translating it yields CASSQDSAEAFF.

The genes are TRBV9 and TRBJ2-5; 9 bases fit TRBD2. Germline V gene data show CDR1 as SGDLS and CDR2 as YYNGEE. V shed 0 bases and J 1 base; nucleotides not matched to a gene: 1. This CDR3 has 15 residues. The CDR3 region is CASSVEGLAQETQYF. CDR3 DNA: TGTGCCAGCAGCGTAGAGGGACTAGCCCAAGAGACCCAGTACTTC.

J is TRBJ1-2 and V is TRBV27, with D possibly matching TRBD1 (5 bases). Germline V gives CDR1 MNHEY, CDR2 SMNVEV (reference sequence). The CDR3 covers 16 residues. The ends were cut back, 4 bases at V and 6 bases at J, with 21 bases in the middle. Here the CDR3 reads CASSSRRVWSLNGYTF. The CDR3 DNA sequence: TGTGCCAGCAGTTCCCGCAGGGTCTGGTCACTAAATGGCTACACCTTC.

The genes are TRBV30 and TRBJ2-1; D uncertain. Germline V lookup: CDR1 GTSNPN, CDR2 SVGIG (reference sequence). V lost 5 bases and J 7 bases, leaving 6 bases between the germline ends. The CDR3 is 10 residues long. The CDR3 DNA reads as TGTGCCTGGGGAATAAATGAGCAGTTCTTC. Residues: CAWGINEQFF.